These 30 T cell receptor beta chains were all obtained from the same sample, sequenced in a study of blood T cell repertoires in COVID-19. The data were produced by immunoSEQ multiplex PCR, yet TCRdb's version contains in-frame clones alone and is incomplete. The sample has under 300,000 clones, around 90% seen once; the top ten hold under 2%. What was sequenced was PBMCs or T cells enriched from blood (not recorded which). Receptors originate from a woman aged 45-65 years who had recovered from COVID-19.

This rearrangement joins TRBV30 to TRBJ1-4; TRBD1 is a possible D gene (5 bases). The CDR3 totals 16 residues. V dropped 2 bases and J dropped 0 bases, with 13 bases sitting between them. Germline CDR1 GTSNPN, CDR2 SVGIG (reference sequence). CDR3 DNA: TGTGCCTGGAGTTTTGGGGCGCGTCCAACTAATGAAAAACTGTTTTTT. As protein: CAWSFGARPTNEKLFF.

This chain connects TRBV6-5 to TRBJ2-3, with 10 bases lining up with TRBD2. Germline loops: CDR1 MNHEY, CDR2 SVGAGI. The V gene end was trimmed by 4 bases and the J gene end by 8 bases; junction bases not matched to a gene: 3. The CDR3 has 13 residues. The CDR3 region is CASSSSGSTTQYF. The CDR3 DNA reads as TGTGCCAGCAGTTCTAGCGGGAGTACTACGCAGTATTTT.

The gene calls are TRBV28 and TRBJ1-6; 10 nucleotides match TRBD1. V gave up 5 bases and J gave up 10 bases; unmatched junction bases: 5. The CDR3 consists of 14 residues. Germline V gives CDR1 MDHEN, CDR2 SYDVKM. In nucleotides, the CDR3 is TGTGCCAGCAGTCGGGACAGGGGATACTCACCCCTCCACTTT. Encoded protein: CASSRDRGYSPLHF.

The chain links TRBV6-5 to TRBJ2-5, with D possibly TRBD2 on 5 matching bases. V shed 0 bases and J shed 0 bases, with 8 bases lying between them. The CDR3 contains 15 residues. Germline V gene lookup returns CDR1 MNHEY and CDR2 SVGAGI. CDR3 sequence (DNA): TGTGCCAGCAGTTACTCGAGGGCGGACCAAGAGACCCAGTACTTC. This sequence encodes CASSYSRADQETQYF.

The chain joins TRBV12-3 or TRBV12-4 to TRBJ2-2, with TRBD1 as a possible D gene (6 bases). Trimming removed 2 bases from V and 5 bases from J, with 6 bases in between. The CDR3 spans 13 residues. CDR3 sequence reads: CASSLTGTGELFF. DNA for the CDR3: TGTGCCAGCAGTTTAACAGGGACCGGGGAGCTGTTTTTT.

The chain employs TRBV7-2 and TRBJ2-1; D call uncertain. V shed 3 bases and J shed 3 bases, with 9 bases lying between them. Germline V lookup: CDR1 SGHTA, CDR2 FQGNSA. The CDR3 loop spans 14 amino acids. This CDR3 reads CASSFFTSYNEQFF. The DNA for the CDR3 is TGTGCCAGCAGCTTCTTTACCAGCTACAATGAGCAGTTCTTC.

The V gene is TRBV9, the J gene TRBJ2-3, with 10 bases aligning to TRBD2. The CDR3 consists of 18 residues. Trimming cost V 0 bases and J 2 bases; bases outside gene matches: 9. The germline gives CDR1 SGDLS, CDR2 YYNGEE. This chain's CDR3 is CASSVGRGAGGDTDTQYF. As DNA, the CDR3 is TGTGCCAGCAGCGTAGGTAGAGGAGCGGGAGGGGACACAGATACGCAGTATTTT.

CDR3 protein: CASSKVPVPANYGYTF. The CDR3 DNA reads TGTGCCAGCAGCAAAGTCCCCGTGCCAGCTAACTATGGCTACACCTTC. The gene calls are TRBV21-1 and TRBJ1-2; TRBD1 is the table's D call, not checked against the DNA. TRBV21-1 is a recognized pseudogene. The CDR3 covers 16 residues.

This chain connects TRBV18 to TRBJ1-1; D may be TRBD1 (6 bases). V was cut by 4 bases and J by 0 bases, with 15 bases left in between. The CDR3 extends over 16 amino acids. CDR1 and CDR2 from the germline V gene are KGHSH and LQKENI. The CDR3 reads CASSRGQHRLNTEAFF. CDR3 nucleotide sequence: TGTGCCAGCTCACGCGGACAGCACAGACTGAACACTGAAGCTTTCTTT.

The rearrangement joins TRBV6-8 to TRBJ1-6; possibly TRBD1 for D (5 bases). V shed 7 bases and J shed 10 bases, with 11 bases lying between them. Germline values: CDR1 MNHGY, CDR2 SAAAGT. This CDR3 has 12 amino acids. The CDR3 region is CASNRGDSPLHF. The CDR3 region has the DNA TGTGCCAGCAACCGCGGGGACTCACCCCTCCACTTT.

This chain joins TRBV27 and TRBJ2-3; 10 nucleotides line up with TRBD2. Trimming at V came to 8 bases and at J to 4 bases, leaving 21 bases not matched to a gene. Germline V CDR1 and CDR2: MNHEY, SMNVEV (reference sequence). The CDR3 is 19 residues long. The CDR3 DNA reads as TGTGCCAGCGGCCCACCGGGACTAGCGCCTTTTGAACCCCCAGATACGCAGTATTTT. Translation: CASGPPGLAPFEPPDTQYF.

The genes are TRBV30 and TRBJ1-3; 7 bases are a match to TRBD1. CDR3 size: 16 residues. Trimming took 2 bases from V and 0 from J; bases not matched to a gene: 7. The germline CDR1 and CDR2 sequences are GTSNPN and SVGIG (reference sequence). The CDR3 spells CAWSSRDRFSGNTIYF. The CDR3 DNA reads TGTGCCTGGAGTTCCAGGGACAGATTCTCTGGAAACACCATATATTTT. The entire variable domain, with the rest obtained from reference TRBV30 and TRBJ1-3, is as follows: SQTIHQWPATLVQPVGSPLSLECTVEGTSNPNLYWYRQAAGRGLQLLFYSVGIGQISSEVPQNLSASRPQDRQFILSSKKLLLSDSGFYLCAWSSRDRFSGNTIYFGEGSWLTVV.

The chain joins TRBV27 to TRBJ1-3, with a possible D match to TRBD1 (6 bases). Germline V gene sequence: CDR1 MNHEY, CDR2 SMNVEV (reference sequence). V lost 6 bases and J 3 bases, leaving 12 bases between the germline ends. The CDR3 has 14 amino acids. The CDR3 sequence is CASSLQGLGNTIYF. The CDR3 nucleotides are TGTGCCAGCAGCCTACAGGGTCTTGGAAACACCATATATTTT.

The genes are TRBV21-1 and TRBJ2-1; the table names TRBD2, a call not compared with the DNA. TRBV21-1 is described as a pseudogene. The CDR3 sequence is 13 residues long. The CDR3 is CASSTTHTREQFF. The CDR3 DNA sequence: TGTGCCAGCAGCACGACTCACACGAGGGAGCAGTTCTTC.

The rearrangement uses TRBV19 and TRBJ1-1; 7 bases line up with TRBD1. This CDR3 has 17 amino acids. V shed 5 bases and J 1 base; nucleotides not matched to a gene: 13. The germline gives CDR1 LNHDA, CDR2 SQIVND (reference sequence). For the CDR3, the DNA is TGTGCCAGTAGTCCAGACAGGGCGGACGGGAGGAACACTGAAGCTTTCTTT. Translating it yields CASSPDRADGRNTEAFF.

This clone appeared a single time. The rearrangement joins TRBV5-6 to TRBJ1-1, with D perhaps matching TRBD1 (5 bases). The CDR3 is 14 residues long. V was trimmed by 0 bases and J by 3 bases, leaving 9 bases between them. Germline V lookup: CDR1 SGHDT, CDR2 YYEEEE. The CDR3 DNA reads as TGTGCCAGCAGCTTGGCCTTAGGGGACACTGAAGCTTTCTTT. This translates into CASSLALGDTEAFF. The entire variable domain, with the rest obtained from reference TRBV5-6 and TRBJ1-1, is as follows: DAGVTQSPTHLIKTRGQQVTLRCSPKSGHDTVSWYQQALGQGPQFIFQYYEEEERQRGNFPDRFSGHQFPNYSSELNVNALLLGDSALYLCASSLALGDTEAFFGQGTRLTVV.

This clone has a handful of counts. The CDR3: CSVWGDVGNTIYF. The DNA for the CDR3 is TGCAGCGTGTGGGGGGACGTCGGAAACACCATATATTTT. This chain joins TRBV29-1 and TRBJ1-3; TRBD1 is a possible D gene (5 bases). The germline V gene has CDR1 SQVTM and CDR2 ANQGSEA. The V and J ends lost 6 bases and 4 bases respectively, with 13 bases between them. The CDR3 length is 13 residues. The variable domain in full, completed from reference TRBV29-1 and TRBJ1-3, reads SAVISQKPSRDICQRGTSLTIQCQVDSQVTMMFWYRQQPGQSLTLIATANQGSEATYESGFVIDKFPISRPNLTFSTLTVSNMSPEDSSIYLCSVWGDVGNTIYFGEGSWLTVV.

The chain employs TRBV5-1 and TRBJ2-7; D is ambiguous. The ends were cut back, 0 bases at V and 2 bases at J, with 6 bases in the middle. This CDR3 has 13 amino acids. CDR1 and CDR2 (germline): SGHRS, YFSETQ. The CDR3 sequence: CASSLDSTYEQYF. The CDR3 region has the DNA TGCGCCAGCAGCTTGGACTCCACCTACGAGCAGTACTTC.

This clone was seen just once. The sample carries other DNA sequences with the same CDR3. The CDR3 DNA reads TGCGCCAGCAGCTTGGTACTAGCGGGGCAAGAGACCCAGTACTTC. Protein sequence: CASSLVLAGQETQYF. The genes are TRBV5-1 and TRBJ2-5; 10 bases match TRBD2. Trimming cost V 0 bases and J 2 bases; bases outside gene matches: 1. The CDR3 is 15 amino acids. Germline V CDR1 and CDR2: SGHRS, YFSETQ.

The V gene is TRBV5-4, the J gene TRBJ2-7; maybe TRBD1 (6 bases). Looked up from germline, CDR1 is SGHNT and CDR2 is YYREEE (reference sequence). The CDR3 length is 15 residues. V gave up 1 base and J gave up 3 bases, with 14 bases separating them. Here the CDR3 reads CASSLLTGGNYEQYF. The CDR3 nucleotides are TGTGCCAGCAGCTTGCTGACAGGTGGAAACTACGAGCAGTACTTC.

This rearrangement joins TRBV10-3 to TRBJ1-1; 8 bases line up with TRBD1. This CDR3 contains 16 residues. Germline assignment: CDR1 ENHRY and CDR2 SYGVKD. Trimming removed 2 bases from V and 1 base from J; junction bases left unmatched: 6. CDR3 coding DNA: TGTGCCATCAGTGAGAATACAGGGGGGCGGAACACTGAAGCTTTCTTT. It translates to CAISENTGGRNTEAFF.

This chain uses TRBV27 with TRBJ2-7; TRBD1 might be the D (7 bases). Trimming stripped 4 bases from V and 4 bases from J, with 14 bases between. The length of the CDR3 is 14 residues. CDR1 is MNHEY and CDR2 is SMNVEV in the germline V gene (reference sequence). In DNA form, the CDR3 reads TGTGCCAGCAGTTCTAAGACAGGGAGGTACGAGCAGTACTTC. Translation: CASSSKTGRYEQYF.

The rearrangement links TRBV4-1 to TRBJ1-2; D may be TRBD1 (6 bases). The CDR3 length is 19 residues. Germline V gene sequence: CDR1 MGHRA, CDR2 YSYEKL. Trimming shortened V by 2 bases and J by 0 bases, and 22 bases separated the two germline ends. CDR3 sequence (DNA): TGCGCCAGCAGCCAATTGTTGGGCCAGGGCAAGGGGGCTAACTATGGCTACACCTTC. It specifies CASSQLLGQGKGANYGYTF.

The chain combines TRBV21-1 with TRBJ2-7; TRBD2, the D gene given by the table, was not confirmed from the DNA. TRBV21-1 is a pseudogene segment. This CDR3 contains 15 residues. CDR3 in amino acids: CASSKVGTETYEQYF. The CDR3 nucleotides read TGTGCCAGCAGCAAAGTGGGGACTGAGACCTACGAGCAGTACTTC.

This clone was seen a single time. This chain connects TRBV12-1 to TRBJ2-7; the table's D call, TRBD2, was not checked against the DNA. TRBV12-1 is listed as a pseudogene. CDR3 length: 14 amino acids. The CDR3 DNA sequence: TGTGCCAGCAGCTTTATAGCTGTAACCTACGAGCAGTACTTC. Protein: CASSFIAVTYEQYF.

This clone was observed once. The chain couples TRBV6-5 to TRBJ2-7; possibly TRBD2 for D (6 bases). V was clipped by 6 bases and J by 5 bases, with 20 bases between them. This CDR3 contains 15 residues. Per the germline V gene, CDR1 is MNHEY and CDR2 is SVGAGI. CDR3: CASRNTGTGVHEQYF. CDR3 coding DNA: TGTGCCAGCAGAAACACCGGGACGGGGGTGCACGAGCAGTACTTC.

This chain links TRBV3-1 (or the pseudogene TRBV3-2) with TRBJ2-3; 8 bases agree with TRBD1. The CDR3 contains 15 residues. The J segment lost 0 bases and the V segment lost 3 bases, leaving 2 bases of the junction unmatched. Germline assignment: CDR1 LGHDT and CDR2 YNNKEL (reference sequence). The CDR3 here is CASSQTGASTDTQYF. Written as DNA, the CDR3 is TGTGCCAGCAGCCAGACAGGGGCTAGCACAGATACGCAGTATTTT.

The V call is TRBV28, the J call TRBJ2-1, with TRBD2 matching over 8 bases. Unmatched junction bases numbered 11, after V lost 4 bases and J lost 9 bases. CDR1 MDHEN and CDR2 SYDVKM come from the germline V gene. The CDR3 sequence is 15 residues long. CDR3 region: CASSSYGTSLSEQFF. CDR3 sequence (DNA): TGTGCCAGCAGTTCGTACGGGACTAGTTTAAGTGAGCAGTTCTTC.

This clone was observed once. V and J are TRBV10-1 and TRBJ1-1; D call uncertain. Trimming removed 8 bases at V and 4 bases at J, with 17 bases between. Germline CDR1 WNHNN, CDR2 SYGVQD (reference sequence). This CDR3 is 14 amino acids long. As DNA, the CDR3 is TGCGCCAGCTCCTTTTCAGGTGCCCGCACTGAAGCTTTCTTT. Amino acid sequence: CASSFSGARTEAFF.

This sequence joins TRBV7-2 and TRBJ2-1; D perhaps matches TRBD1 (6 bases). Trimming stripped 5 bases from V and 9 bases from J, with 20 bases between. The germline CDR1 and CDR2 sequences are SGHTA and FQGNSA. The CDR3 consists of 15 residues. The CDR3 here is CASSRGQQGPSEQFF. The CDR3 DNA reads TGTGCCAGCAGCCGTGGACAGCAAGGGCCTAGTGAGCAGTTCTTC.